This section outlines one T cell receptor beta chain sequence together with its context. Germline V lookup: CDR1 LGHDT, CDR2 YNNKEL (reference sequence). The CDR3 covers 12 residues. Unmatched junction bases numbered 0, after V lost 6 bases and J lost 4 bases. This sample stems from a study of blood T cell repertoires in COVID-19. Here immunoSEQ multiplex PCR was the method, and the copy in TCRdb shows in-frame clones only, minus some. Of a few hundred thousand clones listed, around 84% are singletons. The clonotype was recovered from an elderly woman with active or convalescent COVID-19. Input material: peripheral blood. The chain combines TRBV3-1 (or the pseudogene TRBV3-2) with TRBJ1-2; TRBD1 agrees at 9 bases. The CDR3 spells CASRQGAYGYTF. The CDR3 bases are TGTGCCAGCAGACAGGGGGCCTATGGCTACACCTTC.